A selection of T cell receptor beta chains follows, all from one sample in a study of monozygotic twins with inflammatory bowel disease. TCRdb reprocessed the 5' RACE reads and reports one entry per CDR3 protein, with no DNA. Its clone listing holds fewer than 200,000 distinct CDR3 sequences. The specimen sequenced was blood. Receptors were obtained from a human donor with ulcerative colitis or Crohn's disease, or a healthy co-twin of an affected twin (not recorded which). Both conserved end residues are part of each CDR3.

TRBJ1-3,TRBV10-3,CAISESAGTTGNTIYF
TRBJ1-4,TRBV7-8,CASSPRQGATNEKLFF
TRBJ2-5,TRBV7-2,CASSKIQETQYF
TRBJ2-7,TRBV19,CASSGLAETYEQYF
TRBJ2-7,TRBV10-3,CAISDPSGSTYEQYF
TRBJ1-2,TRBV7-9,CASSTTSDSHDTF
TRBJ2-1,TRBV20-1,CSARAPPSGFYNEQFF
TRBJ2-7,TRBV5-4,CASRIFGRSYEQYF
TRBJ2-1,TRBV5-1,CASSLNTGTVRNEQFF
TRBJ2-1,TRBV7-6,CASTPGTGDHNEQFF
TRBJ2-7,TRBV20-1,CSASPLMGGLYEQYF
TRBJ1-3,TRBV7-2,CASSLELTLAYGSTIYF
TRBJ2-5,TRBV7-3,CASSREPGETQYF
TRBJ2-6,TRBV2,CASSASSGANVLTF
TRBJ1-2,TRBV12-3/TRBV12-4,CASRLTGSNYGYTF
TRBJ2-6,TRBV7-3,CASSLAPGTTHSGANVLTF
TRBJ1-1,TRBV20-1,CSARAHWGTSEAFF
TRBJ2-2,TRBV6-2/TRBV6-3,CASSYILGLDGELFF